A selection of T cell receptor beta chains follows, all from one sample in a study of shared clonotypes between healthy human individuals. The assay was immunoSEQ multiplex PCR, and TCRdb's table has in-frame clones only and misses some. The sample includes 1.5 million to 2.5 million clones, over 85% seen only once; the top ten take 1.2%. The sequenced material came from naive CD8+ T cells sorted from blood. These receptors all come from a young man in good health. Both conserved end residues are part of each CDR3. D genes are given only for firm matches.

.	TRBV6-5	TRBJ1-2	CTSTFREGTIGYTF	TGTACCAGCACCTTTCGGGAAGGCACTATAGGCTACACCTTC
.	TRBV10-1	TRBJ2-7	CASSESQPYEQYF	TGCGCCAGCAGTGAGAGTCAGCCGTACGAGCAGTACTTC
.	TRBV29-1	TRBJ2-2	CSVVTGTGELFF	TGCAGCGTCGTGACCGGGACCGGGGAGCTGTTTTTT
.	TRBV6-6	TRBJ1-5	CASSYSEGVEPQHF	TGTGCCAGCAGTTACTCAGAAGGGGTAGAGCCCCAGCATTTT
TRBD2	TRBV11-2	TRBJ2-3	CASLQTLAGISTDTQYF	TGTGCCAGCTTACAGACACTAGCGGGAATCAGCACAGATACGCAGTATTTT
.	TRBV11-2	TRBJ1-6	CASSQRTSPRGGVNSPLHF	TGTGCCAGCAGCCAACGGACCAGCCCGCGGGGGGGTGTGAATTCACCCCTCCACTTT
TRBD2	TRBV19	TRBJ2-3	CASSLYGGAFTDTQYF	TGTGCCAGTAGTTTATACGGGGGGGCTTTCACAGATACGCAGTATTTT
TRBD1	TRBV5-1	TRBJ1-1	CASSPHRGNNFEAFF	TGCGCCAGCAGCCCCCACAGGGGAAATAACTTTGAAGCTTTCTTT
.	TRBV4-1	TRBJ2-7	CASSQGWGGDEQYF	TGCGCCAGCAGCCAAGGGTGGGGGGGCGACGAGCAGTACTTC
.	TRBV6-6	TRBJ2-7	CASSYSDYEQYF	TGTGCCAGCAGTTATAGCGACTACGAGCAGTACTTC
.	TRBV28	TRBJ1-4	CASRGYSLNEKLFF	TGTGCCAGCAGGGGGTACAGCCTTAATGAAAAACTGTTTTTT
.	TRBV5-1	TRBJ2-7	CASSLRGGPGSSYEQYF	TGCGCCAGCAGCTTGAGAGGTGGGCCAGGGAGCTCCTACGAGCAGTACTTC
.	TRBV4-3	TRBJ2-6	CASSARDGQGSGANVLTF	TGCGCCAGCAGCGCCCGGGACGGACAAGGGTCTGGGGCCAACGTCCTGACTTTC
.	TRBV9	TRBJ2-5	CASSVVGSQETQYF	TGTGCCAGCAGCGTAGTAGGGTCCCAAGAGACCCAGTACTTC
.	TRBV7-9	TRBJ2-1	CASSAYPRGANEQFF	TGTGCCAGCAGCGCATATCCAAGGGGGGCCAATGAGCAGTTCTTC
.	TRBV7-3	TRBJ2-4	CASSGTGRGDIQYF	TGTGCCAGCAGCGGTACAGGGAGGGGCGACATTCAGTACTTC
TRBD2	TRBV5-4	TRBJ2-1	CASSPISGTSGTNEQFF	TGTGCCAGCAGCCCCATTTCAGGGACTAGCGGGACCAATGAGCAGTTCTTC
.	TRBV5-1	TRBJ2-1	CASSLIAGAPYNEQFF	TGCGCCAGCAGCTTGATTGCGGGGGCCCCCTACAATGAGCAGTTCTTC
.	TRBV7-9	TRBJ2-5	CASSVPTGQRETQYF	TGTGCCAGCAGCGTTCCCACAGGGCAAAGAGAGACCCAGTACTTC
.	TRBV13	TRBJ2-3	CASSLGPRSSTDTQYF	TGTGCCAGCAGCTTAGGTCCCAGATCTAGCACAGATACGCAGTATTTT
TRBD2	TRBV9	TRBJ2-1	CASSVEIAGGAYNEQFF	TGTGCCAGCAGCGTAGAAATAGCGGGGGGTGCCTACAATGAGCAGTTCTTC
.	TRBV7-9	TRBJ2-7	CASSFEAESYEQYF	TGTGCCAGCAGCTTTGAGGCGGAATCCTACGAGCAGTACTTC
.	TRBV28	TRBJ1-2	CASSLLPGSDYGYTF	TGTGCCAGCAGTTTACTCCCCGGGTCTGACTATGGCTACACCTTC
.	TRBV7-9	TRBJ2-2	CASAEGTTNTGELFF	TGTGCCAGCGCCGAGGGGACAACGAACACCGGGGAGCTGTTTTTT
.	TRBV5-6	TRBJ1-1	CASSLWAGVAFF	TGTGCCAGCAGCTTGTGGGCGGGGGTGGCTTTCTTT